In this sample, the clone carrying this TCR beta chain turned up a few times. The data originate from a study of identical twins. cDNA carried unique molecular identifiers, and a universal primer site was added by template switching. MiXCR, run by TCRdb on the 5' RACE reads, gives a single entry per CDR3 protein. The sample lists 520,000 or so distinct CDR3 sequences; about 20% were seen once. V shed 2 bases and J shed 4 bases, with 10 bases lying between them. The CDR3 is 14 residues long. Germline V CDR1 and CDR2: MNHEY, SVGAGI. These data also formed part of another study, on T cells expressing NK-cell markers. Per that study: Specificity for HCMV among expanded NKG2C+ T cell clones was not established.

Specimen: CD4+ T cells sorted from blood. This TCR came from a woman aged 18-35 years in good health. J is TRBJ2-3 and V is TRBV6-5, with TRBD2 as a possible D gene (6 bases). The CDR3 sequence: CASSYRGTPDTQYF. The CDR3 DNA reads TGTGCCAGCAGTTACCGGGGGACCCCAGATACGCAGTATTTT.